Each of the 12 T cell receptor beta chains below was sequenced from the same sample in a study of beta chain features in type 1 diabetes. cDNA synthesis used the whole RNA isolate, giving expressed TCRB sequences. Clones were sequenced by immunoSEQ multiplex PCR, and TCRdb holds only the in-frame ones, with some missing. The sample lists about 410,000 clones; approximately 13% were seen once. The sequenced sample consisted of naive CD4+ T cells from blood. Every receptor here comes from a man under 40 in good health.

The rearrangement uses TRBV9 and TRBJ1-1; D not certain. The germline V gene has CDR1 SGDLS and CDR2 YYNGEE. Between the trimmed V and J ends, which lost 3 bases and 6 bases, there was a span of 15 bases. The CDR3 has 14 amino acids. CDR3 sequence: CASSGSLGFSEAFF. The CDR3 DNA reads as TGTGCCAGCAGCGGATCCCTAGGGTTCTCTGAAGCTTTCTTT.

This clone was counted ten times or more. CDR3 protein: CAISESGSHNEQFF. CDR3 DNA sequence: TGTGCCATCAGTGAGTCGGGCAGCCACAATGAGCAGTTCTTC. This chain joins TRBV10-3 and TRBJ2-1; no definite D call. Trimming left V 0 bases short and J 5 bases short, with 8 bases between. The CDR3 has 14 amino acids. Germline V gene lookup returns CDR1 ENHRY and CDR2 SYGVKD.

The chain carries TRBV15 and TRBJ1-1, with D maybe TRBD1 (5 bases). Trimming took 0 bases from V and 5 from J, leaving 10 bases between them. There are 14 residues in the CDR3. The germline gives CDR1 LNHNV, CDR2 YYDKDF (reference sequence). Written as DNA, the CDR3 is TGTGCCACCAGCAGAGACGAAGGGGTGACTGAAGCTTTCTTT. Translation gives CATSRDEGVTEAFF.

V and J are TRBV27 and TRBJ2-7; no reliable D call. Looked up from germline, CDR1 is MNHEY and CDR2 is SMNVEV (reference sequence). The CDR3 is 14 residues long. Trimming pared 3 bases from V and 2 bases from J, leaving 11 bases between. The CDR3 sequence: CASSFSTGPYEQYF. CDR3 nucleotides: TGTGCCAGCAGTTTCTCTACCGGGCCCTACGAGCAGTACTTC.

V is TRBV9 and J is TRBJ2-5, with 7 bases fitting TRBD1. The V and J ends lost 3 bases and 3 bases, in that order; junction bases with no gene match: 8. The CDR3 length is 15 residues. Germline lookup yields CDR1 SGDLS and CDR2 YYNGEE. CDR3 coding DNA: TGTGCCAGCAGCGGTGAGGGGGCGACTAAAGAGACCCAGTACTTC. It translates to CASSGEGATKETQYF. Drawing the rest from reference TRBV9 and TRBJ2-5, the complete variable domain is DSGVTQTPKHLITATGQRVTLRCSPRSGDLSVYWYQQSLDQGLQFLIQYYNGEERAKGNILERFSAQQFPDLHSELNLSSLELGDSALYFCASSGEGATKETQYFGPGTRLLVL.

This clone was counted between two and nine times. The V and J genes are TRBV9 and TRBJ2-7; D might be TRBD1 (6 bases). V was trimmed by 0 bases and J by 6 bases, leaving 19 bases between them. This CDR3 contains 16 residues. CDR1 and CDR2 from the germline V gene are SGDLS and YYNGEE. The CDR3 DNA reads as TGTGCCAGCAGCGTAGGAGCCGCAGGGGACCCTCCCGAGCAGTACGTC. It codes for CASSVGAAGDPPEQYV.

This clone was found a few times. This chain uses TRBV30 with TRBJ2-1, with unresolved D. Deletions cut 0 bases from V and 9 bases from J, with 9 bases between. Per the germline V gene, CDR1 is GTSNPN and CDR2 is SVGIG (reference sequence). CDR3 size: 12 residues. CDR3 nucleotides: TGTGCCTGGAGTGTCGTTAGGGTTGAGCAGTTCTTC. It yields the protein CAWSVVRVEQFF.

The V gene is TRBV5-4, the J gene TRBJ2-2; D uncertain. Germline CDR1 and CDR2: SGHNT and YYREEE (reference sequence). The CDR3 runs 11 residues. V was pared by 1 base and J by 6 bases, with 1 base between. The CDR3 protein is CASSLSGELFF. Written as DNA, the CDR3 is TGTGCCAGCAGCTTGTCCGGGGAGCTGTTTTTT. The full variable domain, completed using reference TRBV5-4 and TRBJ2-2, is ETGVTQSPTHLIKTRGQQVTLRCSSQSGHNTVSWYQQALGQGPQFIFQYYREEENGRGNFPPRFSGLQFPNYSSELNVNALELDDSALYLCASSLSGELFFGEGSRLTVL.

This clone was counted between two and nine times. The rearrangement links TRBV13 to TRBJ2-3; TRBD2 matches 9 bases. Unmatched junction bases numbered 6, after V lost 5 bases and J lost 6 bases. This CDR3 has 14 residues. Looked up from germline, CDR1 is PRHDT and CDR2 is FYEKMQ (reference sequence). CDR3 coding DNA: TGTGCCAGCAGCGCGGGACTAGCAGGGGATACGCAGTATTTT. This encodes CASSAGLAGDTQYF.

The CDR3 protein is CSAQVQDEAFF. CDR3 DNA sequence: TGCAGTGCCCAGGTCCAGGACGAAGCTTTCTTT. V is TRBV20-1 and J is TRBJ1-1; D remains ambiguous. V lost 6 bases to trimming and J lost 8 bases, with 13 bases between them. This CDR3 has 11 residues. Germline CDR1 is DFQATT and CDR2 is SNEGSKA (reference sequence).

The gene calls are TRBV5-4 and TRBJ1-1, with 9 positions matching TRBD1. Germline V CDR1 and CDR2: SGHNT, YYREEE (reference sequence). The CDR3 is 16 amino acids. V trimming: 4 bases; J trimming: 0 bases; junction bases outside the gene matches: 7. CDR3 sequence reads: CASSPRDRALNTEAFF. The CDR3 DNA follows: TGTGCCAGCAGCCCAAGGGACAGGGCCCTGAACACTGAAGCTTTCTTT.

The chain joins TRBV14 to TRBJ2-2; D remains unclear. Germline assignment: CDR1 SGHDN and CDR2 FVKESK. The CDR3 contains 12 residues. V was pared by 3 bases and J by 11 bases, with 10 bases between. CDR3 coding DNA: TGTGCCAGCAGCCATGACCTTCGAGAGCTGTTTTTT. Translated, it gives CASSHDLRELFF. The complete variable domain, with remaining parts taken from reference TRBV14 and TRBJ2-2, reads EAGVTQFPSHSVIEKGQTVTLRCDPISGHDNLYWYRRVMGKEIKFLLHFVKESKQDESGMPNNRFLAERTGGTYSTLKVQPAELEDSGVYFCASSHDLRELFFGEGSRLTVL.